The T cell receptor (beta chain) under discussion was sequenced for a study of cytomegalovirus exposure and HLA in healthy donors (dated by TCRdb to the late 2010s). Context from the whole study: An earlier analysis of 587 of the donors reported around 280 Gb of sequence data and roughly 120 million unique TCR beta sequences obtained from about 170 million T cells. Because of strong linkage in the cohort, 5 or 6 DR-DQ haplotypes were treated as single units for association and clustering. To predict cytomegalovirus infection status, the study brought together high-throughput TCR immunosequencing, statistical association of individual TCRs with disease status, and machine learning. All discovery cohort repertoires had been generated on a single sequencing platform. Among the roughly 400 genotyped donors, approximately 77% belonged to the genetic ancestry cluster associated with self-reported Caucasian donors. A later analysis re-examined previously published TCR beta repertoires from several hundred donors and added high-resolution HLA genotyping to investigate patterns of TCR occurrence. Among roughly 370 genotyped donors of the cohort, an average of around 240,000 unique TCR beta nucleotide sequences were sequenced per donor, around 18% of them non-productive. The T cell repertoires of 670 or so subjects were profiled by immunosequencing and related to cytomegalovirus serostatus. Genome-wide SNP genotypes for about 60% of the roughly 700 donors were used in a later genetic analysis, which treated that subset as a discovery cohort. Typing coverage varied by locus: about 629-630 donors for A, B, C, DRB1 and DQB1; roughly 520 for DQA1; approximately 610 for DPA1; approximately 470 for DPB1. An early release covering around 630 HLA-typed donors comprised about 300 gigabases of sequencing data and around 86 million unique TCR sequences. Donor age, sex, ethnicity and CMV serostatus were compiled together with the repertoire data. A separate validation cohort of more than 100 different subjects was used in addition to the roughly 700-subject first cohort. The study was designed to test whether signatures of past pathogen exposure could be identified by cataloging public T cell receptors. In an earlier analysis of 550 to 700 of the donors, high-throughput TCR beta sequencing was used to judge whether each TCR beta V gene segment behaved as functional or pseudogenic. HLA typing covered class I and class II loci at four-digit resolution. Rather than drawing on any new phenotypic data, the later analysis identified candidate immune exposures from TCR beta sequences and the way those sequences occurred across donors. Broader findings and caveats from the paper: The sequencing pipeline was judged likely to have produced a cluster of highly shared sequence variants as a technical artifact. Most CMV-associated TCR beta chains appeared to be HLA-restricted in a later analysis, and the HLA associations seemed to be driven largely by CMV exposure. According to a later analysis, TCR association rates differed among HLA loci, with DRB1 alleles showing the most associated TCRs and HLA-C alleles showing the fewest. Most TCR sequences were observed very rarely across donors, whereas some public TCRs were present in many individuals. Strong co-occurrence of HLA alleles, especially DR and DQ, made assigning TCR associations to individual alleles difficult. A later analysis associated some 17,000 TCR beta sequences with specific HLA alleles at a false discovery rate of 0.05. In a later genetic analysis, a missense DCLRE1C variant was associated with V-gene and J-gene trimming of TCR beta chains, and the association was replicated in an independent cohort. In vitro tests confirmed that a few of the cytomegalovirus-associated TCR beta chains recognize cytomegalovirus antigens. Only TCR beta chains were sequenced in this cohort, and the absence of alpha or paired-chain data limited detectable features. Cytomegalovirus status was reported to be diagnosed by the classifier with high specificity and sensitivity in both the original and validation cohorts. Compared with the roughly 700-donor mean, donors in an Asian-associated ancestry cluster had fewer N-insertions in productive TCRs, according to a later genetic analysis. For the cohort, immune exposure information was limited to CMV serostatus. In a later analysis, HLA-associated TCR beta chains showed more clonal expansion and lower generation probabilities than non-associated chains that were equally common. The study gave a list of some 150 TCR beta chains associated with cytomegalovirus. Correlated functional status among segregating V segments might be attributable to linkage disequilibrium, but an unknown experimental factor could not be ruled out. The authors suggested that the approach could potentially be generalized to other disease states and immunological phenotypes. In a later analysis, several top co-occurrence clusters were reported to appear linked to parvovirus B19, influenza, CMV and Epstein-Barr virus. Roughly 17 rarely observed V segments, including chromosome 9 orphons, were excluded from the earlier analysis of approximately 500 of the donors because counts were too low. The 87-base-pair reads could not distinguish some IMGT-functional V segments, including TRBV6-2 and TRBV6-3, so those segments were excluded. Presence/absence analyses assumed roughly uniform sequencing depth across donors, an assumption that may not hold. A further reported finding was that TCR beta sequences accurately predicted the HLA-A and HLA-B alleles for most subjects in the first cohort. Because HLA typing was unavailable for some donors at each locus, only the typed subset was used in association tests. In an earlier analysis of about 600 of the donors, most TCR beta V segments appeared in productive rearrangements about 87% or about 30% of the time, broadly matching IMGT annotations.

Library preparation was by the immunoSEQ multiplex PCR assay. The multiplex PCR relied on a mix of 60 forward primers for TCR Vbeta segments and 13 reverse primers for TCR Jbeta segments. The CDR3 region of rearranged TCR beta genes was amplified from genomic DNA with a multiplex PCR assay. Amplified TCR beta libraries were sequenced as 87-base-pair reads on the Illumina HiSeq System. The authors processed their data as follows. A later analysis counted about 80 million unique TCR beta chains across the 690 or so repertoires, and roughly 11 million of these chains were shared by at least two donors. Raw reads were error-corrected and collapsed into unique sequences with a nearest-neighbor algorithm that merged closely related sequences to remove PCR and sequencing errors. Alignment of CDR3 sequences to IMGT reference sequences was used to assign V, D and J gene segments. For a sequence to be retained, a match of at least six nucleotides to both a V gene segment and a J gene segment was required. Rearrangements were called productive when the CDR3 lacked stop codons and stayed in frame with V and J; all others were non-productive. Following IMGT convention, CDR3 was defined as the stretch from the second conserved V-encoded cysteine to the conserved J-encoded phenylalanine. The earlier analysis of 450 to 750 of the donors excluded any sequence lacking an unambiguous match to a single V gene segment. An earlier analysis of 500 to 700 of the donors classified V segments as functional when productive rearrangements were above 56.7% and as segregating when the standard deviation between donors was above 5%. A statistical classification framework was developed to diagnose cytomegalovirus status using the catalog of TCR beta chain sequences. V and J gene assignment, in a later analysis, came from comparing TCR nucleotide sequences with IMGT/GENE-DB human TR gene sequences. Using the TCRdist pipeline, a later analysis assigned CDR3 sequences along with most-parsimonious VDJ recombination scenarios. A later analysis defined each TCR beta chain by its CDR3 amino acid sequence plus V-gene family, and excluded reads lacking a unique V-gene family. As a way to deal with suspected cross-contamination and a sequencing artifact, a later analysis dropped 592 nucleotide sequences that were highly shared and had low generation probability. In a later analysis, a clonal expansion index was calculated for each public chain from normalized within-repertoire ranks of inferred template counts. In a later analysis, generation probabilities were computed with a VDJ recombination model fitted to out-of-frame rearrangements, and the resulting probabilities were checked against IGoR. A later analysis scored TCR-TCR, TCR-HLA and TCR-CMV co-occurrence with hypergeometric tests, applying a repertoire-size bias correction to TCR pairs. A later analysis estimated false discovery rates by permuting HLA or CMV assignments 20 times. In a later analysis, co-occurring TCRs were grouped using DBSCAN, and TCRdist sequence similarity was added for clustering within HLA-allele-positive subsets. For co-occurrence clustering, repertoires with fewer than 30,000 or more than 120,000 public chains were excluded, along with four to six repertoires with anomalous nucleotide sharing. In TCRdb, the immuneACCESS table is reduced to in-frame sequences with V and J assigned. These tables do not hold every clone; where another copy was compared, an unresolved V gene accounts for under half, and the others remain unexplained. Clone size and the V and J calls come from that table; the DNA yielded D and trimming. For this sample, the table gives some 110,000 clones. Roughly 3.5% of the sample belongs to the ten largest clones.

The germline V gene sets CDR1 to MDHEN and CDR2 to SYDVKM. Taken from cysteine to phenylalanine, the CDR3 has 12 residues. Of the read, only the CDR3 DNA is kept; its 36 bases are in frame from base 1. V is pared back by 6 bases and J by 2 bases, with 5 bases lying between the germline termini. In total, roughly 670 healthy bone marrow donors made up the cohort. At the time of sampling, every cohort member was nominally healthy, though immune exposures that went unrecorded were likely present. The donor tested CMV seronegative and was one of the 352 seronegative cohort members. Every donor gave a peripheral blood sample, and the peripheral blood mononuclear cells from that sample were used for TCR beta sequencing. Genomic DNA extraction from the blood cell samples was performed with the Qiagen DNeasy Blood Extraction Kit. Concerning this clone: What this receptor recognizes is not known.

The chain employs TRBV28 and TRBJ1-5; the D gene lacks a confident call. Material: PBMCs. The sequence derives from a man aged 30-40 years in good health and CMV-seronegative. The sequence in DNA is TGTGCCAGCAGCTCCCGCAATCAGCCCCAGCATTTT. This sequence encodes CASSSRNQPQHF.